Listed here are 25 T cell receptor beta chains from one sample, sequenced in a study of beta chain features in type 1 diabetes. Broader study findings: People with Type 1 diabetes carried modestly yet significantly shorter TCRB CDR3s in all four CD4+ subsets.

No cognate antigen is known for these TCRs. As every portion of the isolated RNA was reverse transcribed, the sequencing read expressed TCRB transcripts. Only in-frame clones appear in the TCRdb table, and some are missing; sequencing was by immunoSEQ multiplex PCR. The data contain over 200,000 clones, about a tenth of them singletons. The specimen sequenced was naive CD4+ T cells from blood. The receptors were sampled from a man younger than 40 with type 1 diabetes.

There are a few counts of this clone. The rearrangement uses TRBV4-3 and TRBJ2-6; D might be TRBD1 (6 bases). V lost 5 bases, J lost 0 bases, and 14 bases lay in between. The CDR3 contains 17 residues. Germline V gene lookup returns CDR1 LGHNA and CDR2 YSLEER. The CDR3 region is CASSRQAQSSGANVLTF. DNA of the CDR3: TGCGCCAGCAGCAGACAGGCACAGAGCTCTGGGGCCAACGTCCTGACTTTC.

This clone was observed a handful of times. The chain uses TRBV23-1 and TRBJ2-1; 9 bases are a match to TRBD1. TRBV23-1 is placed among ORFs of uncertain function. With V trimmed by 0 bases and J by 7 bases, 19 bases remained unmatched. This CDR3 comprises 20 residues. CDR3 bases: TGCGCCAGCAGTCAATCCACCGCCCACCAATCGGGACAGGGTAGGAATGAGCAGTTCTTC. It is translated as CASSQSTAHQSGQGRNEQFF.

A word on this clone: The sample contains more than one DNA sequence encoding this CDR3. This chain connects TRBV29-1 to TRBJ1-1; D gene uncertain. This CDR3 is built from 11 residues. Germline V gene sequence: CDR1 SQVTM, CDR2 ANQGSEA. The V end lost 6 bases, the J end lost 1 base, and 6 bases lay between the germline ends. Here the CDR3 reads CSVRGNTEAFF. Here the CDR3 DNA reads TGCAGCGTCAGAGGGAACACTGAAGCTTTCTTT.

CDR3 DNA: TGTGCCAGCAGCGTACAAGGACAGAACACTGAAGCTTTCTTT. It yields the protein CASSVQGQNTEAFF. The chain recombines TRBV9 with TRBJ1-1; weak D call: TRBD1 (5 bases). Per germline, CDR1 SGDLS and CDR2 YYNGEE. The CDR3 sequence is 14 residues long. The V and J ends lost 1 base and 1 base respectively, with 8 bases between them.

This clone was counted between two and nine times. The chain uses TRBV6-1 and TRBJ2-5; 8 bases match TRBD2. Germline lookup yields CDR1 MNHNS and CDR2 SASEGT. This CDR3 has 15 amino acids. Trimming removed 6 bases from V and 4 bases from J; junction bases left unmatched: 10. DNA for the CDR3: TGTGCCAGCAGGGAAACCGGGGGGGCCCCAGAGACCCAGTACTTC. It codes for CASRETGGAPETQYF.

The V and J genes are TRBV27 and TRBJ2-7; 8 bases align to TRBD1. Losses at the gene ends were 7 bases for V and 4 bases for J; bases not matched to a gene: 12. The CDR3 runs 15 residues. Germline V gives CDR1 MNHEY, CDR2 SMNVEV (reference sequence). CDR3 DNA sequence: TGTGCCAGCAATAGCCGGGACAGGTCAAAGTACGAGCAGTACTTC. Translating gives CASNSRDRSKYEQYF.

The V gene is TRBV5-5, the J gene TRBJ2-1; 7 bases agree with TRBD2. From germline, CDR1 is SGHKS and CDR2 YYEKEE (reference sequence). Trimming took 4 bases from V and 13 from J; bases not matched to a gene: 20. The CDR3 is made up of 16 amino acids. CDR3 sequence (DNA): TGTGCCAGCAGCATGGCCCCCCTAAGCGGGGCTTCCTCTCAGTTCTTC. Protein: CASSMAPLSGASSQFF. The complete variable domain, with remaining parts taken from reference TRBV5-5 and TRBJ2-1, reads DAGVTQSPTHLIKTRGQQVTLRCSPISGHKSVSWYQQVLGQGPQFIFQYYEKEERGRGNFPDRFSARQFPNYSSELNVNALLLGDSALYLCASSMAPLSGASSQFFGPGTRLTVL.

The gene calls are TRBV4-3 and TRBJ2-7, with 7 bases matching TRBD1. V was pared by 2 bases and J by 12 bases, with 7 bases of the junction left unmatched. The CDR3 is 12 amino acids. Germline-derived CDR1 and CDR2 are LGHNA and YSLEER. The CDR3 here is CASSQPGQRWYF. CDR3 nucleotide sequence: TGCGCCAGCAGCCAACCGGGACAGAGATGGTACTTC.

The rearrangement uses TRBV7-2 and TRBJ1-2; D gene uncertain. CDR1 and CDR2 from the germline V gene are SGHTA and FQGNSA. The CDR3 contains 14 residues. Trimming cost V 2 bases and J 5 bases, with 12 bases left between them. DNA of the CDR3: TGTGCCAGCAGCTTATCTATCGACATGTATGGCTACACCTTC. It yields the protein CASSLSIDMYGYTF.

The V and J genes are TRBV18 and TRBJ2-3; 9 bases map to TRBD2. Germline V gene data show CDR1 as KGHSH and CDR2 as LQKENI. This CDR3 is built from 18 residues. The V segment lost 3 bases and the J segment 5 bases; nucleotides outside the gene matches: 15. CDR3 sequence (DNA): TGTGCCAGCTCACCCCCCAGGAGCGGGGGGCCTTTTAGAGATACGCAGTATTTT. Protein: CASSPPRSGGPFRDTQYF.

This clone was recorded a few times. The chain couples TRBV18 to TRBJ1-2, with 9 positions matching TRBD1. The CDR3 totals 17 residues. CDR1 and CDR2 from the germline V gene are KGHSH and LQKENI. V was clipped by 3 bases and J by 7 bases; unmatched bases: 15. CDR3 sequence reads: CASSPPGTGRLVGGYTF. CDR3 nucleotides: TGTGCCAGCTCACCCCCCGGGACAGGGAGGCTCGTTGGTGGCTACACCTTC.

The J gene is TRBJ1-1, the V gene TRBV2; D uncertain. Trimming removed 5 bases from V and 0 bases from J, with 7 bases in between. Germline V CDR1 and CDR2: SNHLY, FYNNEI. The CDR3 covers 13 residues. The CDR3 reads CASSSGVNTEAFF. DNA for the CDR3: TGTGCCAGCAGTTCCGGGGTGAACACTGAAGCTTTCTTT.

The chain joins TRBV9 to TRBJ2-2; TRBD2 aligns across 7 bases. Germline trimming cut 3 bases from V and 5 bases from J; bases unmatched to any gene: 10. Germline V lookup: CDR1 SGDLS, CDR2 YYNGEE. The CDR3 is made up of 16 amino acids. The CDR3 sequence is CASSAFRGGETGELFF. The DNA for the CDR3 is TGTGCCAGCAGCGCATTCCGGGGAGGGGAAACCGGGGAGCTGTTTTTT.

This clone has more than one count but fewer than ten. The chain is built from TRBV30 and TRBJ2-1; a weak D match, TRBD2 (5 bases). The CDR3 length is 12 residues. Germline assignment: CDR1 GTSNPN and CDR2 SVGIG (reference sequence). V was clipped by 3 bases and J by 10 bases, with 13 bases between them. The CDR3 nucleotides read TGTGCCTGGAGACCAAATAGGGAGGAGCAGTTCTTC. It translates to CAWRPNREEQFF.

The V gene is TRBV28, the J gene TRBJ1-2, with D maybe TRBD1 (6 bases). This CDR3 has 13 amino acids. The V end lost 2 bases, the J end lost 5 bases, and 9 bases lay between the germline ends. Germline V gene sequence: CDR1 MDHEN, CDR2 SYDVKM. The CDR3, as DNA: TGTGCCAGCAGTTTAACGGACAGATATGGCTACACCTTC. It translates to CASSLTDRYGYTF.

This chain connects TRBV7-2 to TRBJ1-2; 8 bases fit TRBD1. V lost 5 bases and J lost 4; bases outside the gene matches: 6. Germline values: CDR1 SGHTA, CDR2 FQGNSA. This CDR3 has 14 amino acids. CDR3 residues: CASSPRQGIYGYTF. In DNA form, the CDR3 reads TGTGCCAGCAGCCCGCGACAGGGGATCTATGGCTACACCTTC. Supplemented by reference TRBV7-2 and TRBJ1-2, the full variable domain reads GAGVSQSPSNKVTEKGKDVELRCDPISGHTALYWYRQSLGQGLEFLIYFQGNSAPDKSGLPSDRFSAERTGGSVSTLTIQRTQQEDSAVYLCASSPRQGIYGYTFGSGTRLTVV.

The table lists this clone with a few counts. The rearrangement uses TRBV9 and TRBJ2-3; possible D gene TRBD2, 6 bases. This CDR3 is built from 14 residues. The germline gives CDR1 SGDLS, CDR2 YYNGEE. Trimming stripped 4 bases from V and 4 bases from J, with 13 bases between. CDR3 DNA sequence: TGTGCCAGCAGCCCACGGACTAATTCAGATACGCAGTATTTT. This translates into CASSPRTNSDTQYF.

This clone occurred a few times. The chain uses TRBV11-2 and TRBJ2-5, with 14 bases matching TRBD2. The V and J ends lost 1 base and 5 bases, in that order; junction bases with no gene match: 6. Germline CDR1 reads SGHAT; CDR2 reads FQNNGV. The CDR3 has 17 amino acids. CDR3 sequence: CASSLVSTSGGAETQYF. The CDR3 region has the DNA TGTGCCAGCAGCTTAGTGTCGACTAGCGGGGGGGCGGAGACCCAGTACTTC.

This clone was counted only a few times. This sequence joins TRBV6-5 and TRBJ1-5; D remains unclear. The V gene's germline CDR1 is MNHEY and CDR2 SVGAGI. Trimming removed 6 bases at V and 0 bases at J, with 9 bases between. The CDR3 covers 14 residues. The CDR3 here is CASSRGYSNQPQHF. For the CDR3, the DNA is TGTGCCAGCAGCCGAGGCTATAGCAATCAGCCCCAGCATTTT.

The DNA of the CDR3 is TGTGCCTGGAGCCCTACAGCTGGCTACACCTTC. Its protein is CAWSPTAGYTF. The V and J genes are TRBV30 and TRBJ1-2; unclear D gene. Trimming pared 3 bases from V and 7 bases from J, leaving 9 bases between. In germline, CDR1 is GTSNPN, CDR2 SVGIG (reference sequence). The CDR3 is 11 amino acids.

CDR3 nucleotides: TGTGCCAGCAGCTTTCCGCGGGGGAACTACGAGCAGTACTTC. It translates to CASSFPRGNYEQYF. The chain carries TRBV7-2 and TRBJ2-7; 7 bases match TRBD2. The CDR3 contains 14 residues. With V trimmed by 3 bases and J by 3 bases, 5 bases remained unmatched. Germline assignment: CDR1 SGHTA and CDR2 FQGNSA.

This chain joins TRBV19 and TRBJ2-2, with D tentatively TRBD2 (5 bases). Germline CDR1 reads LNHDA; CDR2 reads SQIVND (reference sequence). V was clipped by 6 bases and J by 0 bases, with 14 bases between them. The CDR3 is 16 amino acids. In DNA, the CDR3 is TGTGCCAGTAGAAGGCCGGAGGCGGCGAACACCGGGGAGCTGTTTTTT. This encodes CASRRPEAANTGELFF.

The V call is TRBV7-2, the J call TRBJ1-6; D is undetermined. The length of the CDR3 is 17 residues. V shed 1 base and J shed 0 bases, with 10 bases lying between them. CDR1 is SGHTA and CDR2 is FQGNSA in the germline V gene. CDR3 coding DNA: TGTGCCAGCAGCTTAGGAGCGGTAAGCTCCTATAATTCACCCCTCCACTTT. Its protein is CASSLGAVSSYNSPLHF. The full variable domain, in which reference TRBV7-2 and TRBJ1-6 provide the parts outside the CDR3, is GAGVSQSPSNKVTEKGKDVELRCDPISGHTALYWYRQSLGQGLEFLIYFQGNSAPDKSGLPSDRFSAERTGGSVSTLTIQRTQQEDSAVYLCASSLGAVSSYNSPLHFGNGTRLTVT.

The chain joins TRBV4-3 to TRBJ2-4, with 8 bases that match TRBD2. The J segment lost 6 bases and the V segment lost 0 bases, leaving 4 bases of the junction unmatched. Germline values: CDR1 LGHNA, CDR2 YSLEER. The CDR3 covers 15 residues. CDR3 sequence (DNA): TGCGCCAGCAGCCAAGATACGAGCGGGGGAAACATTCAGTACTTC. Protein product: CASSQDTSGGNIQYF.

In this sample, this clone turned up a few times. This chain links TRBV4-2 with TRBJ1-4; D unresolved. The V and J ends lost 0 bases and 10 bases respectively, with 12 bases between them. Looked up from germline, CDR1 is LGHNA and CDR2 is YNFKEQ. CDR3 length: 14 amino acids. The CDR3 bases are TGTGCCAGCAGCCAAGAAATAGGCCGGGGAAAACTGTTTTTT. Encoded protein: CASSQEIGRGKLFF.